This T cell receptor beta chain was sequenced during a study of cytomegalovirus exposure and HLA in healthy donors. Both 60 Vbeta primers and 13 Jbeta primers went into the PCR. TCRdb's table, derived via immunoSEQ multiplex PCR, lists solely in-frame clones and lacks some. The sample has about 120,000 clones; roughly 9% are singletons. This sequence originates from a middle-aged woman in good health and CMV-seropositive. Sequencing used PBMCs.

For the CDR3, the DNA is TGTGCCAGCAGCTTCGGGGGGTCAGGGACTCTGGATACGCAGTATTTT. Translating it yields CASSFGGSGTLDTQYF. The genes are TRBV7-6 and TRBJ2-3; the match to TRBD2 covers 7 bases. The CDR3 is 16 amino acids. J gave up 6 bases and V 3 bases, and 12 bases lay outside the gene matches. Germline CDR1 is SGHVS and CDR2 is FNYEAQ.